One and the same sample provided the 26 T cell receptor beta chains below, sequenced in a study of identical twins (dated by TCRdb to 2016 to 2017). Libraries came from 5' RACE. TCRdb names Illumina HiSeq 2000 as the instrument used. In TCRdb, the public reads were trimmed at Q25 with fastp and aligned with MiXCR, with productive beta chains retained. Here each entry gathers all rows of one CDR3 protein and keeps the most common genes and DNA. Present in this sample are 690,000 or so distinct CDR3 sequences, less than 10% of which were seen just once. Clones ranked in the top ten supply around 0.95% of the sample. This sample was shared with a second study, whose subject was yellow fever vaccine responses in identical twins.

Sequencing used PBMCs. The receptors were gathered from a woman between 18 and 29 years old in good health.

This clonotype was recorded many times. The chain carries TRBV7-9 and TRBJ2-7, with no clear D. Germline V lookup: CDR1 SEHNR, CDR2 FQNEAQ (reference sequence). CDR3 length equals 14 residues. V was clipped by 5 bases and J by 2 bases, with 13 bases between them. This CDR3 reads CASSPDGTPYEQYF. The CDR3, as DNA: TGTGCCAGCAGCCCGGACGGAACCCCCTACGAGCAGTACTTC.

Only a few counts were recorded for this clonotype. CDR3 in amino acids: CASSQAKITGELFF. The DNA of the CDR3 is TGCGCCAGCAGCCAAGCGAAAATCACCGGGGAGCTGTTTTTT. The chain recombines TRBV4-1 with TRBJ2-2; no definite D call. V shed 1 base and J shed 4 bases, with 7 bases lying between them. This CDR3 is 14 amino acids long. Germline lookup yields CDR1 MGHRA and CDR2 YSYEKL.

In this sample, this clonotype turned up a few times. The chain links TRBV12-3 or TRBV12-4 to TRBJ1-6; the D gene is possibly TRBD1 (5 bases). The CDR3 is made up of 14 amino acids. Trimming shortened V by 1 base and J by 10 bases, and 11 bases separated the two germline ends. In DNA form, the CDR3 reads TGTGCCAGCAGTTTAGGCCAGGGACGGTCACCCCTCCACTTT. It yields the protein CASSLGQGRSPLHF.

This clonotype was found a few times. The chain recombines TRBV6-4 with TRBJ2-3; D might be TRBD2 (5 bases). V lost 0 bases and J lost 5, with 12 bases in between. Germline CDR1 MRHNA, CDR2 SNTAGT. This CDR3 region has 15 residues. The CDR3 spells CASSDSGPGGDTQYF. The DNA of the CDR3 is TGTGCCAGCAGTGACTCGGGCCCTGGAGGAGATACGCAGTATTTT.

The J gene is TRBJ1-1, the V gene TRBV18; unclear D gene. Trimming stripped 5 bases from V and 0 bases from J, with 7 bases between. The CDR3 has 13 residues. Per the germline V gene, CDR1 is KGHSH and CDR2 is LQKENI. In nucleotides, the CDR3 is TGTGCCAGCTCAGGGGTCATGAACACTGAAGCTTTCTTT. It codes for CASSGVMNTEAFF.

The chain employs TRBV7-9 and TRBJ1-5, with 8 bases aligning to TRBD1. This CDR3 is 15 amino acids long. Per germline, CDR1 SEHNR and CDR2 FQNEAQ (reference sequence). Trimming took 3 bases from V and 3 from J; bases not matched to a gene: 4. CDR3: CASSFGTGHNQPQHF. As DNA, the CDR3 is TGTGCCAGCAGCTTTGGGACAGGTCACAATCAGCCCCAGCATTTT.

This clonotype showed up just a few times. The gene calls are TRBV9 and TRBJ1-1; 7 bases align to TRBD1. The CDR3 consists of 16 residues. V lost 0 bases, J lost 1 base, and 6 bases stayed unmatched. Per germline, CDR1 SGDLS and CDR2 YYNGEE. DNA for the CDR3: TGTGCCAGCAGCGTAGGTCTGAGGGGGCCGAACACTGAAGCTTTCTTT. Translated: CASSVGLRGPNTEAFF.

This clonotype was found many times. The CDR3 is CASRTSGGRTDTQYF. CDR3 bases: TGTGCCAGCAGGACTAGCGGGGGGCGCACAGATACGCAGTATTTT. The J gene is TRBJ2-3, the V gene TRBV12-3 or TRBV12-4; 13 bases map to TRBD2. V lost 6 bases and J lost 1; bases outside the gene matches: 1. The CDR3 has 15 amino acids.

In this sample, this clonotype turned up a few times. The chain recombines TRBV5-6 with TRBJ2-5, with a tentative D call TRBD2 (5 bases). The germline CDR1 and CDR2 sequences are SGHDT and YYEEEE. Trimming took 1 base from V and 4 from J, leaving 14 bases between them. This CDR3 has 15 amino acids. CDR3 sequence (DNA): TGTGCCAGCAGCTTGTGGTTGGAGGTTGGAGAGACCCAGTACTTC. Protein product: CASSLWLEVGETQYF.

At least ten counts were recorded for this clonotype. The chain couples TRBV27 to TRBJ2-3; D ambiguous. CDR3 length: 14 amino acids. Looked up from germline, CDR1 is MNHEY and CDR2 is SMNVEV (reference sequence). V shed 2 bases and J shed 2 bases, with 8 bases lying between them. CDR3 loop: CASSLNRPTDTQYF. The DNA of the CDR3 is TGTGCCAGCAGTTTAAACAGACCCACAGATACGCAGTATTTT.

This clonotype came up a few times. This sequence joins TRBV4-3 and TRBJ2-7, with 9 positions matching TRBD2. Per germline, CDR1 LGHNA and CDR2 YSLEER. Trimming removed 0 bases from V and 6 bases from J; junction bases left unmatched: 15. This CDR3 is 18 amino acids long. The CDR3 here is CASSQELAGVRDLREQYF. CDR3 DNA: TGCGCCAGCAGCCAAGAGTTAGCGGGAGTTAGGGATCTACGCGAGCAGTACTTC.

About this clonotype itself: Given a much more abundant clone one base away, this may be a read error. The chain joins TRBV13 to TRBJ2-5, with D uncertain. Looked up from germline, CDR1 is PRHDT and CDR2 is FYEKMQ (reference sequence). The ends were cut back, 3 bases at V and 3 bases at J, with 5 bases in the middle. The CDR3 runs to 12 residues. The CDR3 sequence is CASSFSKETQYF. Here the CDR3 DNA reads TGTGCCAGCAGCTTTAGTAAAGAGACCCAGTACTTC.

This chain links TRBV11-2 with TRBJ1-2, with D unresolved. The CDR3 extends over 18 amino acids. Trimming left V 1 base short and J 3 bases short, with 21 bases between. The germline V gene has CDR1 SGHAT and CDR2 FQNNGV. The CDR3 sequence is CASSLGAERALRDYGYTF. CDR3 coding DNA: TGTGCCAGCAGCTTAGGGGCCGAGCGAGCCCTACGGGACTATGGCTACACCTTC.

The chain combines TRBV5-4 with TRBJ2-7, with D uncertain. The CDR3 runs to 19 residues. CDR1 is SGHNT, CDR2 YYREEE, per germline (reference sequence). With 1 base removed from V and 4 bases from J, the gap between germline ends came to 27 bases. Written as DNA, the CDR3 is TGTGCCAGCAGCTTGTTGGTTACTGCCGGCGGTTTAGGGTTGTACGAGCAGTACTTC. Protein sequence: CASSLLVTAGGLGLYEQYF.

This clonotype was observed at least ten times. The chain uses TRBV5-1 and TRBJ1-5; D remains ambiguous. V was pared by 6 bases and J by 3 bases, with 10 bases between. Germline CDR1 and CDR2: SGHRS and YFSETQ. The length of the CDR3 is 13 residues. CDR3 DNA sequence: TGCGCCAGCAAAGGTTCGGACAATCAGCCCCAGCATTTT. This sequence encodes CASKGSDNQPQHF.

This chain connects TRBV2 to TRBJ2-1; no clear D. Per the germline V gene, CDR1 is SNHLY and CDR2 is FYNNEI. V lost 10 bases to trimming and J lost 9 bases, with 25 bases between them. This CDR3 spans 15 amino acids. The CDR3, as DNA: TGTGCCACCAGAGTTTCCCCAAACGGTAACGGTGAGCAGTTCTTC. Its protein is CATRVSPNGNGEQFF.

This clonotype showed up just a few times. This sequence joins TRBV12-3 or TRBV12-4 and TRBJ2-2; 11 bases align to TRBD2. The trim removed 6 bases at V and 0 bases at J, leaving 3 bases unmatched. This CDR3 has 16 amino acids. CDR3: CASRGTSGPNTGELFF. The CDR3 DNA reads as TGTGCCAGCAGAGGGACTAGCGGACCGAACACCGGGGAGCTGTTTTTT.

This chain connects TRBV5-1 to TRBJ2-7; 9 bases agree with TRBD1. CDR1 and CDR2 from the germline V gene are SGHRS and YFSETQ. V dropped 2 bases and J dropped 5; count of bases not matched to a gene: 14. The CDR3 sequence is 17 residues long. CDR3 protein: CASSFSPTGTGYDEQYF. The CDR3 DNA reads TGCGCCAGCAGCTTTAGCCCAACCGGGACAGGGTATGACGAGCAGTACTTC.

This clonotype was observed a few times. The CDR3 coding sequence is TGTGCCAGCAGCTTAGTTCAGGGGGCAAACACCGGGGAGCTGTTTTTT. This codes for CASSLVQGANTGELFF. The V gene is TRBV11-2, the J gene TRBJ2-2, with TRBD1 identical over 8 bases. The V gene end was trimmed by 1 base and the J gene end by 2 bases; junction bases not matched to a gene: 3. Germline V gives CDR1 SGHAT, CDR2 FQNNGV. The CDR3 contains 16 residues.

This clonotype has just a few counts. The chain combines TRBV3-1 with TRBJ2-1; 7 bases align to TRBD1. The J segment lost 10 bases and the V segment lost 4 bases, leaving 13 bases of the junction unmatched. The CDR3 consists of 15 residues. The germline CDR1 and CDR2 sequences are LGHDT and YNNKEL (reference sequence). The CDR3 protein is CASSPRTGTAREQFF. The CDR3 bases are TGTGCCAGCAGCCCCAGAACAGGGACAGCTCGGGAGCAGTTCTTC.

At least ten counts were recorded for this clonotype. The chain is built from TRBV28 and TRBJ2-4, with D possibly TRBD2 on 5 matching bases. V was pared by 6 bases and J by 1 base, with 19 bases between. This CDR3 region has 17 residues. Germline V CDR1 and CDR2: MDHEN, SYDVKM. CDR3: CASSPGIGSGAKNIQYF. The CDR3 region has the DNA TGTGCCAGCAGCCCGGGGATAGGCTCGGGGGCCAAAAACATTCAGTACTTC.

The J gene is TRBJ2-7, the V gene TRBV25-1; the match to TRBD1 covers 9 bases. With 6 bases clipped from V and 1 base from J, the junction kept 4 bases outside the gene matches. CDR3 length: 14 residues. Germline lookup yields CDR1 MGHDK and CDR2 SYGVNS. The CDR3, as DNA: TGTGCCAGCAGAGAGACAGGGGGATCCTACGAGCAGTACTTC. Protein: CASRETGGSYEQYF.

In its sample, this clonotype was seen many times. The chain is built from TRBV7-9 and TRBJ2-1; 7 bases match TRBD1. The V segment lost 1 base and the J segment 4 bases; nucleotides outside the gene matches: 7. Germline V gives CDR1 SEHNR, CDR2 FQNEAQ (reference sequence). CDR3 length: 16 amino acids. The CDR3 nucleotides are TGTGCCAGCAGCTTAGAGGGGGACAGCCTATACAATGAGCAGTTCTTC. Amino acid sequence: CASSLEGDSLYNEQFF.

This clonotype was counted only a few times. The chain employs TRBV7-2 and TRBJ2-1; 10 bases are a match to TRBD2. V was pared by 1 base and J by 7 bases, with 7 bases of the junction left unmatched. The germline CDR1 and CDR2 sequences are SGHTA and FQGNSA. This CDR3 spans 16 amino acids. CDR3: CASSLDYASGSNEQFF. The CDR3 bases are TGTGCCAGCAGCTTAGACTACGCTAGCGGGAGTAATGAGCAGTTCTTC.

This clonotype was observed many times. The chain combines TRBV7-9 with TRBJ2-7; no reliable D call. This CDR3 region has 14 residues. V gave up 0 bases and J gave up 1 base, with 7 bases separating them. Looked up from germline, CDR1 is SEHNR and CDR2 is FQNEAQ (reference sequence). Here the CDR3 reads CASSLATGSYEQYF. CDR3 DNA: TGTGCCAGCAGCTTAGCGACCGGGTCCTACGAGCAGTACTTC. Full variable domain (rest looked up from reference TRBV7-9 and TRBJ2-7): DTGVSQNPRHKITKRGQNVTFRCDPISEHNRLYWYRQTLGQGPEFLTYFQNEAQLEKSRLLSDRFSAERPKGSFSTLEIQRTEQGDSAMYLCASSLATGSYEQYFGPGTRLTVT.

The chain recombines TRBV6-2 or TRBV6-3 with TRBJ2-1; D perhaps matches TRBD2 (6 bases). CDR1 MNHEY and CDR2 SVGEGT come from the germline V gene. Trimming stripped 8 bases from V and 7 bases from J, with 21 bases between. This CDR3 contains 15 residues. For the CDR3, the DNA is TGTGCCAGCCTCCGGGACTCCGAGTGGGGGAATGAGCAGTTCTTC. Translating it yields CASLRDSEWGNEQFF.